Listed below are T cell receptor beta chains from one sample, sequenced in a study of cytomegalovirus exposure and HLA in healthy donors. Sequencing was performed with immunoSEQ multiplex PCR; in TCRdb, only in-frame clones are kept and a portion is missing. The table lists 100,000 to 150,000 clones, roughly 80% of them singletons. What was sequenced was PBMCs. Receptor source: a woman between 50 and 59 years old in good health and CMV-seronegative. CDR3s include the opening cysteine and the closing phenylalanine or tryptophan. Fields, in order: D gene, V gene, clone size, J gene, CDR3 DNA, CDR3 protein. D genes are given only for firm matches. The size entry is marked missing in some rows and otherwise reads once, few, many or a size class.

D gene: TRBD2; V gene: TRBV6-5; clone size: few; J gene: TRBJ2-5; CDR3 DNA: TGTGCCAGCAGTCCGTGGGGAGGGAGAGAGACCCAGTACTTC; CDR3 protein: CASSPWGGRETQYF
D gene: -; V gene: TRBV7-2; clone size: -; J gene: TRBJ1-5; CDR3 DNA: TGTGCCAGCAGCTTAGGAATTCAGTATAGCAATCAGCCCCAGCATTTT; CDR3 protein: CASSLGIQYSNQPQHF
D gene: -; V gene: TRBV19; clone size: -; J gene: TRBJ1-1; CDR3 DNA: TGTGCCAGCGCCAGGGTTCTCACTGAAGCTTTCTTT; CDR3 protein: CASARVLTEAFF
D gene: TRBD1; V gene: TRBV28; clone size: -; J gene: TRBJ2-7; CDR3 DNA: TGTGCCAGCAGTTCCACGGGACAGGGATACTACGAGCAGTACTTC; CDR3 protein: CASSSTGQGYYEQYF
D gene: TRBD1; V gene: TRBV19; clone size: -; J gene: TRBJ1-5; CDR3 DNA: TGTGCCAGTAGCCCGCGGGGGACAGGGGGCAATCAGCCCCAGCATTTT; CDR3 protein: CASSPRGTGGNQPQHF
D gene: TRBD2; V gene: TRBV11-2; clone size: -; J gene: TRBJ2-5; CDR3 DNA: TGTGCCAGCAGCTTAGGACTAGCGGGCGGAGGGGTTCTTGAAGAGACCCAGTACTTC; CDR3 protein: CASSLGLAGGGVLEETQYF
D gene: TRBD1; V gene: TRBV4-1; clone size: -; J gene: TRBJ1-1; CDR3 DNA: TGCGCCAGCAGCTACGGGACAGCAATAAACACTGAAGCTTTCTTT; CDR3 protein: CASSYGTAINTEAFF
D gene: -; V gene: TRBV10-3; clone size: -; J gene: TRBJ2-2; CDR3 DNA: TGTGCCATCCAGGGGACCACCGGGGAGCTGTTTTTT; CDR3 protein: CAIQGTTGELFF
D gene: -; V gene: TRBV29-1; clone size: -; J gene: TRBJ2-1; CDR3 DNA: TGCAGCCCCCGAGGACCGGCGGGAGAGCAGTTCTTC; CDR3 protein: CSPRGPAGEQFF
D gene: TRBD1; V gene: TRBV29-1; clone size: -; J gene: TRBJ2-7; CDR3 DNA: TGCAGCGTGGATGCGACCGGGACAGTTCCCGACGAGCAGTACTTC; CDR3 protein: CSVDATGTVPDEQYF
D gene: TRBD2; V gene: TRBV28; clone size: -; J gene: TRBJ2-7; CDR3 DNA: TGTGCCAGCAGACCGGGACTAGCGGGGCACGAGCAGTACTTC; CDR3 protein: CASRPGLAGHEQYF
D gene: TRBD1; V gene: TRBV4-3; clone size: -; J gene: TRBJ1-2; CDR3 DNA: TGCGCCAGCAGCCAAGATTACGGACAGGGACGTGGCTACACCTTC; CDR3 protein: CASSQDYGQGRGYTF
D gene: TRBD1; V gene: TRBV28; clone size: -; J gene: TRBJ1-5; CDR3 DNA: TGTGCCAGCAGTATAACCGGGACAGGGGTGGATCAGCCCCAGCATTTT; CDR3 protein: CASSITGTGVDQPQHF
D gene: TRBD1; V gene: TRBV16; clone size: -; J gene: TRBJ2-7; CDR3 DNA: TGTGCCAGCAGCCGAGGGGGACAGTACCTCTACGAGCAGTACTTC; CDR3 protein: CASSRGGQYLYEQYF
D gene: -; V gene: TRBV13; clone size: -; J gene: TRBJ2-1; CDR3 DNA: TGTGCCAGCAGCTCGCTTAGAAATGAGCAGTTCTTC; CDR3 protein: CASSSLRNEQFF
D gene: TRBD1; V gene: TRBV18; clone size: -; J gene: TRBJ1-1; CDR3 DNA: TGTGCCAGCTCACCACCGGGGACAGGGGCCAACACTGAAGCTTTCTTT; CDR3 protein: CASSPPGTGANTEAFF
D gene: -; V gene: TRBV19; clone size: few; J gene: TRBJ1-2; CDR3 DNA: TGTGCCAGTAGTCTCGGACAGTACTATGGCTACACCTTC; CDR3 protein: CASSLGQYYGYTF
D gene: TRBD1; V gene: TRBV7-9; clone size: -; J gene: TRBJ2-5; CDR3 DNA: TGTGCCAGCAGCTCCAGACAGGGTCTGGAGACCCAGTACTTC; CDR3 protein: CASSSRQGLETQYF
D gene: -; V gene: TRBV19; clone size: -; J gene: TRBJ1-5; CDR3 DNA: TGTGCCAGTAGATCGACAGAAGATTTTCAGCCCCAGCATTTT; CDR3 protein: CASRSTEDFQPQHF
D gene: TRBD2; V gene: TRBV27; clone size: -; J gene: TRBJ2-2; CDR3 DNA: TGTGCCAGCGGCCTACTAGCGGGAGGTAACGGGGAGCTGTTTTTT; CDR3 protein: CASGLLAGGNGELFF
D gene: -; V gene: TRBV5-1; clone size: few; J gene: TRBJ2-5; CDR3 DNA: TGCGCCAGCATGAGTGGTACGGGGGGCGAGACCCAGTACTTC; CDR3 protein: CASMSGTGGETQYF
D gene: TRBD2; V gene: TRBV6-8; clone size: few; J gene: TRBJ2-3; CDR3 DNA: TGTGCCAGCAGTTATGCGGTAGCGGGAGCGGGAGGCACAGATACGCAGTATTTT; CDR3 protein: CASSYAVAGAGGTDTQYF
D gene: -; V gene: TRBV6-1; clone size: -; J gene: TRBJ1-1; CDR3 DNA: TGTGCCAGCAGATCAGGGCGTGACACTGAAGCTTTCTTT; CDR3 protein: CASRSGRDTEAFF
D gene: TRBD2; V gene: TRBV27; clone size: -; J gene: TRBJ2-1; CDR3 DNA: TGTGCCAGCAGCCGTGGGGGACTAGCGGGACGAAGCTCCTACAATGAGCAGTTCTTC; CDR3 protein: CASSRGGLAGRSSYNEQFF
D gene: -; V gene: TRBV28; clone size: once; J gene: TRBJ1-6; CDR3 DNA: TGTGCCAGCATGGACAGTAAAGCTCATAATTCACCCCTCCACTTT; CDR3 protein: CASMDSKAHNSPLHF
D gene: -; V gene: TRBV13; clone size: -; J gene: TRBJ2-7; CDR3 DNA: TGTGCCAGCAGCTTACAGGTATCCTACGAGCAGTACTTC; CDR3 protein: CASSLQVSYEQYF
D gene: -; V gene: TRBV6-6; clone size: -; J gene: TRBJ2-5; CDR3 DNA: TGTGCCAGCAGGCGGACGGACAACCAGGAGACCCAGTACTTC; CDR3 protein: CASRRTDNQETQYF
D gene: -; V gene: TRBV7-2; clone size: -; J gene: TRBJ2-1; CDR3 DNA: TGTGCCAGCAGCTTCTCTAAGAGCTCCTACAATGAGCAGTTCTTC; CDR3 protein: CASSFSKSSYNEQFF
D gene: -; V gene: TRBV5-6; clone size: -; J gene: TRBJ1-2; CDR3 DNA: TGTGCCAGCAGCGTAACAGTGAGCGGCTACACCTTC; CDR3 protein: CASSVTVSGYTF
D gene: TRBD2; V gene: TRBV9; clone size: -; J gene: TRBJ2-5; CDR3 DNA: TGTGCCAGCAGCGTAGGCGGGGGGGGTTACCAAGAGACCCAGTACTTC; CDR3 protein: CASSVGGGGYQETQYF
D gene: TRBD2; V gene: TRBV19; clone size: -; J gene: TRBJ2-3; CDR3 DNA: TGTGCCAGTAGTAGGCGGGAGGGGCTGGATACGCAGTATTTT; CDR3 protein: CASSRREGLDTQYF
D gene: TRBD2; V gene: TRBV28; clone size: -; J gene: TRBJ2-5; CDR3 DNA: TGTGCCAGCAGTTCAACTAGCGGGCAAGAGACCCAGTACTTC; CDR3 protein: CASSSTSGQETQYF
D gene: -; V gene: TRBV11-3; clone size: -; J gene: TRBJ2-7; CDR3 DNA: TGTGCCAGCAGCCCAGGGGCAGCTGGCGAGCAGTACTTC; CDR3 protein: CASSPGAAGEQYF
D gene: -; V gene: TRBV19; clone size: -; J gene: TRBJ2-7; CDR3 DNA: TGTGCCAGTAGTCTCCTTGCCGGTGGCTCCTACGAGCAGTACTTC; CDR3 protein: CASSLLAGGSYEQYF
D gene: -; V gene: TRBV4-3; clone size: -; J gene: TRBJ1-4; CDR3 DNA: TGCGCCAGCAGCCAAGATGCGAAGACAGTGGGGAATGAAAAACTGTTTTTT; CDR3 protein: CASSQDAKTVGNEKLFF
D gene: TRBD1; V gene: TRBV7-2; clone size: -; J gene: TRBJ2-3; CDR3 DNA: TGTGCCAGCAGCTTAGAACGACAGGGCCCAGATACGCAGTATTTT; CDR3 protein: CASSLERQGPDTQYF
D gene: TRBD2; V gene: TRBV28; clone size: -; J gene: TRBJ2-3; CDR3 DNA: TGTGCCAGCAGTTTCCTAGCGGGAGGGCCAGATACGCAGTATTTT; CDR3 protein: CASSFLAGGPDTQYF
D gene: -; V gene: TRBV28; clone size: -; J gene: TRBJ1-2; CDR3 DNA: TGTGCCAGCAGTTCTCCAGTGGGCAGTTCCTTGGGCTACACCTTC; CDR3 protein: CASSSPVGSSLGYTF
D gene: -; V gene: TRBV12-2; clone size: -; J gene: TRBJ2-7; CDR3 DNA: TGTGCAAGTCGCTTAGCCGGGACAGGGGATGTGGAGCAGTACTTC; CDR3 protein: CASRLAGTGDVEQYF
D gene: TRBD2; V gene: TRBV5-1; clone size: -; J gene: TRBJ2-5; CDR3 DNA: TGCGCCAGCAGCTTGTGGGCGGGGAGGGAAGAGACCCAGTACTTC; CDR3 protein: CASSLWAGREETQYF
D gene: TRBD2; V gene: TRBV5-4; clone size: -; J gene: TRBJ2-5; CDR3 DNA: TGTGCCAGCAGCCCGGGACTAGCGGGCGGCCAAGAGACCCAGTACTTC; CDR3 protein: CASSPGLAGGQETQYF
D gene: TRBD2; V gene: TRBV30; clone size: -; J gene: TRBJ2-2; CDR3 DNA: TGTGCCTTATACCACCGGACTAGCGGGATAGGGGTGCGTCCCGGGGAGCTGTTTTTT; CDR3 protein: CALYHRTSGIGVRPGELFF
D gene: -; V gene: TRBV7-2; clone size: few; J gene: TRBJ2-5; CDR3 DNA: TGTGCCAGCAGGCAGGCCCAAGAGACCCAGTACTTC; CDR3 protein: CASRQAQETQYF
D gene: TRBD1; V gene: TRBV7-9; clone size: -; J gene: TRBJ1-2; CDR3 DNA: TGTGCCAGCAGCACCCGACAGGGGGCCAACTATGGCTACACCTTC; CDR3 protein: CASSTRQGANYGYTF
D gene: -; V gene: TRBV28; clone size: -; J gene: TRBJ2-5; CDR3 DNA: TGTGCCAGCCGTCAGTATACAGACCAAGAGACCCAGTACTTC; CDR3 protein: CASRQYTDQETQYF
D gene: TRBD1; V gene: TRBV7-3; clone size: -; J gene: TRBJ2-2; CDR3 DNA: TGTGCCAGCACTGGACAGGTCACCGGGGAGCTGTTTTTT; CDR3 protein: CASTGQVTGELFF
D gene: TRBD2; V gene: TRBV10-3; clone size: -; J gene: TRBJ2-2; CDR3 DNA: TGTGCCATCAGTGAGTCGAAATCTAGCGGGAACACCGGGGAGCTGTTTTTT; CDR3 protein: CAISESKSSGNTGELFF
D gene: TRBD1; V gene: TRBV7-2; clone size: few; J gene: TRBJ1-2; CDR3 DNA: TGTGCCAGCAGCTCGTCGACAGGGTCCCATGGCTACACCTTC; CDR3 protein: CASSSSTGSHGYTF
D gene: -; V gene: TRBV7-2; clone size: -; J gene: TRBJ1-4; CDR3 DNA: TGTGCCAGCAGCTTAGTTACAGGCTCAAATGAAAAACTGTTTTTT; CDR3 protein: CASSLVTGSNEKLFF
D gene: TRBD1; V gene: TRBV5-1; clone size: -; J gene: TRBJ2-5; CDR3 DNA: TGCGCCAGCAGTTCACAAACCGGGACAGGAGGGGTTGTCCAGTACTTC; CDR3 protein: CASSSQTGTGGVVQYF
D gene: TRBD1; V gene: TRBV7-2; clone size: -; J gene: TRBJ2-1; CDR3 DNA: TGTGCCAGCAGCTTAGCCGACAGGGGTTCCTCCTACAATGAGCAGTTCTTC; CDR3 protein: CASSLADRGSSYNEQFF
D gene: TRBD2; V gene: TRBV14; clone size: -; J gene: TRBJ2-5; CDR3 DNA: TGTGCCAGCAGCCAAGATCTAGCGGGATTTGGTGAGACCCAGTACTTC; CDR3 protein: CASSQDLAGFGETQYF